This TCR beta chain was retrieved from a study of cytomegalovirus exposure and HLA in healthy donors. Findings and limits, study-wide: According to the study, 150 to 200 TCR beta chains were cytomegalovirus-associated.

Regarding this clone: Its antigen is not identified.

Germline values: CDR1 SGHNT, CDR2 YYREEE (reference sequence). The CDR3 is 15 residues long. V was cut by 7 bases and J by 0 bases, with 15 bases left in between. Both 60 Vbeta primers and 13 Jbeta primers went into the PCR. The data were produced by immunoSEQ multiplex PCR, yet TCRdb's version contains in-frame clones alone and is incomplete. The table has 130,000 or so clones, approximately 82% seen once. This receptor was identified in a man between 18 and 29 years old in good health and CMV-seropositive. The J gene is TRBJ2-3, the V gene TRBV5-4, with D possibly matching TRBD2 (7 bases). Sequencing used PBMCs. CDR3 DNA: TGTGCCAGCGGCAAAAGGGGGGGAAGCACAGATACGCAGTATTTT. It yields the protein CASGKRGGSTDTQYF.